These 29 T cell receptor beta chains came from one sample sequenced in a study of T cell responses to AZD1222 COVID-19 vaccine. Produced via immunoSEQ multiplex PCR; TCRdb's table is partial and in-frame only. The profile shows about 98,000 clones, around 86% of them singletons. The sequencing used peripheral blood, collected on day 0 of AZD1222 vaccination. These receptors all come from an adult in good health.

The J gene is TRBJ1-2, the V gene TRBV6-5, with 11 bases that match TRBD1. Germline lookup yields CDR1 MNHEY and CDR2 SVGAGI. V shed 0 bases and J 4 bases; nucleotides not matched to a gene: 4. The CDR3 extends over 16 amino acids. CDR3: CASSYSRTGGGYGYTF. The CDR3, as DNA: TGTGCCAGCAGTTACTCCCGGACAGGGGGCGGCTATGGCTACACCTTC.

This chain uses TRBV5-4 with TRBJ1-3; tentative D call: TRBD1 (5 bases). From germline, CDR1 is SGHNT and CDR2 YYREEE (reference sequence). Trimming cost V 0 bases and J 1 base, with 11 bases left between them. This CDR3 contains 16 residues. This CDR3 reads CASSLDLQVSGNTIYF. CDR3 sequence (DNA): TGTGCCAGCAGCTTGGACCTACAGGTTTCTGGAAACACCATATATTTT.

This clone turned up a few times. The J gene is TRBJ2-5, the V gene TRBV5-5; the D gene could be TRBD1 or TRBD2 (5 bases each). CDR1 is SGHKS, CDR2 YYEKEE, per germline (reference sequence). V was cut by 1 base and J by 6 bases, with 16 bases left in between. CDR3 size: 15 residues. CDR3 in DNA: TGTGCCAGCAGCTTGTCCCCAGGGACGGAGAAGACCCAGTACTTC. It yields the protein CASSLSPGTEKTQYF.

The genes are TRBV5-1 and TRBJ1-1; the D gene is possibly TRBD1 (6 bases). Germline assignment: CDR1 SGHRS and CDR2 YFSETQ. The CDR3 extends over 18 amino acids. Between the trimmed V and J ends, which lost 3 bases and 0 bases, there was a span of 21 bases. CDR3 sequence (DNA): TGCGCCAGCAGCTCGACCATCAGGGGACGGGGGATGAACACTGAAGCTTTCTTT. It is translated as CASSSTIRGRGMNTEAFF.

This sequence joins TRBV28 and TRBJ2-1; the match to TRBD2 covers 7 bases. Germline V gene lookup returns CDR1 MDHEN and CDR2 SYDVKM. J lost 5 bases, V lost 6 bases, and 7 bases had no gene match. The CDR3 is made up of 14 amino acids. CDR3 sequence (DNA): TGTGCCAGCAGACCGGGAGGAACCCACAATGAGCAGTTCTTC. Amino acid sequence: CASRPGGTHNEQFF.

The rearrangement uses TRBV5-5 and TRBJ1-5; D is unresolved. Germline values: CDR1 SGHKS, CDR2 YYEKEE (reference sequence). This CDR3 spans 12 amino acids. The ends were cut back, 4 bases at V and 10 bases at J, with 12 bases in the middle. The DNA of the CDR3 is TGTGCCAGCAGCCGCATTGACGGACCCCAGCATTTT. Its translation is CASSRIDGPQHF.

The rearrangement uses TRBV9 and TRBJ1-1, with D tentatively TRBD1 (6 bases). CDR1 is SGDLS, CDR2 YYNGEE, per germline. The CDR3 is made up of 14 amino acids. V lost 3 bases and J 0 bases, leaving 9 bases between the germline ends. The CDR3 loop reads CASSEGHLNTEAFF. The CDR3 DNA reads as TGTGCCAGCAGCGAGGGACACTTGAACACTGAAGCTTTCTTT. The entire variable domain, with the rest obtained from reference TRBV9 and TRBJ1-1, is as follows: DSGVTQTPKHLITATGQRVTLRCSPRSGDLSVYWYQQSLDQGLQFLIQYYNGEERAKGNILERFSAQQFPDLHSELNLSSLELGDSALYFCASSEGHLNTEAFFGQGTRLTVV.

This clone was counted once. V is TRBV7-9 and J is TRBJ2-5; D is ambiguous. Germline V gene lookup returns CDR1 SEHNR and CDR2 FQNEAQ (reference sequence). The V and J ends lost 3 bases and 5 bases respectively, with 13 bases between them. The CDR3 runs to 14 residues. The CDR3 DNA sequence: TGTGCCAGCAGCTTCCCTGGGGTCACGGAGACCCAGTACTTC. Translation: CASSFPGVTETQYF.

V gene TRBV19 combines with J gene TRBJ1-2, with a tentative D call TRBD1 (6 bases). This CDR3 has 15 amino acids. In germline, CDR1 is LNHDA, CDR2 SQIVND (reference sequence). V lost 7 bases to trimming and J lost 2 bases, with 17 bases between them. The CDR3 spells CASKPSSTGNYGYTF. CDR3 DNA: TGTGCCAGTAAGCCCTCCTCGACAGGCAACTATGGCTACACCTTC.

The chain links TRBV20-1 to TRBJ2-1, with 10 bases identical to TRBD2. CDR3 length equals 15 residues. The J segment lost 6 bases and the V segment lost 3 bases, leaving 8 bases of the junction unmatched. Germline lookup yields CDR1 DFQATT and CDR2 SNEGSKA (reference sequence). The CDR3 coding sequence is TGCAGTGCTAGTGGGCGACTAGCGGGCTCCAATGAGCAGTTCTTC. Translation gives CSASGRLAGSNEQFF.

The chain has TRBV19 and TRBJ1-5, with 8 positions matching TRBD1. The CDR3 extends over 15 amino acids. With 5 bases clipped from V and 2 bases from J, the junction kept 5 bases outside the gene matches. The germline gives CDR1 LNHDA, CDR2 SQIVND (reference sequence). The CDR3 is CASSVGQGGNQPQHF. Here the CDR3 DNA reads TGTGCCAGTAGTGTCGGACAGGGCGGCAATCAGCCCCAGCATTTT.

This clone was seen a single time. The V and J genes are TRBV5-1 and TRBJ1-5, with a tentative D call TRBD1 (5 bases). This CDR3 spans 15 amino acids. With 0 bases removed from V and 4 bases from J, the gap between germline ends came to 11 bases. Germline CDR1 SGHRS, CDR2 YFSETQ. CDR3 amino acids: CASSLAGMENQPQHF. The DNA for the CDR3 is TGCGCCAGCAGCTTGGCAGGGATGGAGAATCAGCCCCAGCATTTT.

The J gene is TRBJ2-7, the V gene TRBV6-5, with D maybe TRBD1 (6 bases). Trimming left V 5 bases short and J 1 base short, with 9 bases between. This CDR3 region has 13 residues. CDR1 and CDR2 from the germline V gene are MNHEY and SVGAGI. DNA for the CDR3: TGTGCCAGCAGTCCAGGACAGTCCTACGAGCAGTACTTC. Its protein is CASSPGQSYEQYF.

The rearrangement links TRBV15 to TRBJ1-4; no clear D. Germline lookup yields CDR1 LNHNV and CDR2 YYDKDF (reference sequence). The CDR3 is made up of 15 amino acids. V shed 1 base and J shed 3 bases, with 9 bases lying between them. The CDR3 sequence: CATSRGQLANEKLFF. The CDR3 nucleotides read TGTGCCACCAGCAGAGGGCAGCTGGCTAATGAAAAACTGTTTTTT. Full variable domain (remainder filled in from reference TRBV15 and TRBJ1-4): DAMVIQNPRYQVTQFGKPVTLSCSQTLNHNVMYWYQQKSSQAPKLLFHYYDKDFNNEADTPDNFQSRRPNTSFCFLDIRSPGLGDTAMYLCATSRGQLANEKLFFGSGTQLSVL.

In nucleotides, the CDR3 is TGTGCCAGCAGCTTACACAGACAGTCCAGCACAGATACGCAGTATTTT. This gives the protein CASSLHRQSSTDTQYF. V and J are TRBV7-3 and TRBJ2-3; tentative D call: TRBD1 (5 bases). CDR1 is SGHTA, CDR2 FQGTGA, per germline. The CDR3 totals 16 residues. V shed 2 bases and J shed 0 bases, with 12 bases lying between them.

The rearrangement uses TRBV5-1 and TRBJ2-5; 8 bases match TRBD1. The germline V gene encodes CDR1 SGHRS and CDR2 YFSETQ. Trimming at V came to 3 bases and at J to 0 bases, leaving 4 bases not matched to a gene. This CDR3 spans 15 amino acids. CDR3 sequence reads: CASSSGQEYQETQYF. The DNA of the CDR3 is TGCGCCAGCAGCTCGGGACAGGAATACCAAGAGACCCAGTACTTC.

In this sample, this clone turned up once. This CDR3 is CASSWTVNTEAFF. The CDR3 DNA follows: TGTGCCAGCAGTTGGACAGTCAACACTGAAGCTTTCTTT. This chain links TRBV27 with TRBJ1-1; tentative D call: TRBD1 (6 bases). The V gene lost 4 bases and the J gene lost 2 bases, with 8 bases spanning the gap. This CDR3 is 13 amino acids long. Germline assignment: CDR1 MNHEY and CDR2 SMNVEV (reference sequence).

This chain uses TRBV29-1 with TRBJ2-7; tentatively, D is TRBD1 or TRBD2 (5 bases each). This CDR3 is 14 amino acids long. The ends were cut back, 7 bases at V and 0 bases at J, with 16 bases in the middle. The germline V gene encodes CDR1 SQVTM and CDR2 ANQGSEA. CDR3: CSAITGPSSYEQYF. The CDR3, as DNA: TGCAGCGCGATTACGGGGCCCAGCTCCTACGAGCAGTACTTC.

The chain is built from TRBV28 and TRBJ1-5; TRBD1 aligns across 8 bases. The CDR3 covers 16 residues. Germline V gives CDR1 MDHEN, CDR2 SYDVKM. V lost 6 bases to trimming and J lost 9 bases; unmatched junction nucleotides: 16. The CDR3 loop reads CASSIERDRFRRPQHF. CDR3 DNA sequence: TGTGCCAGCAGCATCGAGCGGGACAGGTTTCGGAGGCCCCAGCATTTT.

CDR3 DNA sequence: TGTGCCAGCAGTTCCCCCGGACCTAGTGAGCAGTTCTTC. It specifies CASSSPGPSEQFF. The chain uses TRBV6-6 and TRBJ2-1, with no clear D. CDR1 is MNHNY and CDR2 is SVGAGI in the germline V gene (reference sequence). The V and J ends lost 4 bases and 9 bases respectively, with 13 bases between them. There are 13 residues in the CDR3.

The rearrangement joins TRBV5-1 to TRBJ1-2; TRBD1 matches 10 bases. CDR1 is SGHRS and CDR2 is YFSETQ in the germline V gene. Unmatched junction bases numbered 5, after V lost 5 bases and J lost 4 bases. This CDR3 spans 14 amino acids. The CDR3 region has the DNA TGCGCCAGCAGACAGGGACAGGGGACCTATGGCTACACCTTC. Protein sequence: CASRQGQGTYGYTF.

There are a few counts of this clone. The chain has TRBV28 and TRBJ1-6; 7 positions match TRBD1. The CDR3 has 15 residues. V lost 7 bases, J lost 8 bases, and 11 bases stayed unmatched. Germline V gene data show CDR1 as MDHEN and CDR2 as SYDVKM. This CDR3 reads CASIPTGTEYSPLHF. The CDR3 nucleotides are TGTGCCAGCATTCCTACCGGGACAGAGTATTCACCCCTCCACTTT. The whole variable domain, filled in from reference TRBV28 and TRBJ1-6, reads DVKVTQSSRYLVKRTGEKVFLECVQDMDHENMFWYRQDPGLGLRLIYFSYDVKMKEKGDIPEGYSVSREKKERFSLILESASTNQTSMYLCASIPTGTEYSPLHFGNGTRLTVT.

The rearrangement uses TRBV30 and TRBJ2-2; D uncertain. Germline loops: CDR1 GTSNPN, CDR2 SVGIG (reference sequence). This CDR3 region has 12 residues. V was clipped by 0 bases and J by 6 bases, with 5 bases between them. CDR3 DNA sequence: TGTGCCTGGAGTGTACGCCCCGGGGAGCTGTTTTTT. Its translation: CAWSVRPGELFF.

This clone was seen only a few times. Written as DNA, the CDR3 is TGTGCCAGCAGCAAATACGGGGGAACTAATGAAAAACTGTTTTTT. Its translation: CASSKYGGTNEKLFF. The J gene is TRBJ1-4, the V gene TRBV11-2, with a weak D call TRBD1 (5 bases). The CDR3 extends over 15 amino acids. V was pared by 5 bases and J by 1 base, with 11 bases between. CDR1 is SGHAT and CDR2 is FQNNGV in the germline V gene.

The chain employs TRBV5-4 and TRBJ1-2, with D hard to call. In germline, CDR1 is SGHNT, CDR2 YYREEE (reference sequence). V lost 4 bases to trimming and J lost 2 bases, with 9 bases between them. The CDR3 totals 13 residues. This CDR3 reads CASSPDANYGYTF. In nucleotides, the CDR3 is TGTGCCAGCAGCCCGGACGCGAACTATGGCTACACCTTC.

The V gene is TRBV6-2 or TRBV6-3, the J gene TRBJ1-1; D is unclear. V lost 1 base and J lost 3, with 6 bases in between. The CDR3 runs 13 residues. Germline CDR1 reads MNHEY; CDR2 reads SVGEGT. The CDR3: CASSYYWDTEAFF. In DNA, the CDR3 is TGTGCCAGCAGTTACTACTGGGACACTGAAGCTTTCTTT.

In this sample, this clone turned up a few times. The junction does not match germline at one end; this may be a read error. This chain joins TRBV7-8 and TRBJ1-1; TRBD1 agrees at 7 bases. Germline values: CDR1 SGHVS, CDR2 FQNEAQ. The CDR3 totals 15 residues. The CDR3: CASSLAYQGDTEAFF. In DNA, the CDR3 is TGTGCCAGCAGTTTAGCTTACCAGGGGGACACTGAAGCTTTCTTT.

This chain links TRBV7-9 with TRBJ1-5; D is ambiguous. This CDR3 contains 14 residues. The V and J ends lost 0 bases and 4 bases respectively, with 7 bases between them. The germline gives CDR1 SEHNR, CDR2 FQNEAQ (reference sequence). Here the CDR3 reads CASSLAAENQPQHF. For the CDR3, the DNA is TGTGCCAGCAGCTTAGCGGCGGAGAATCAGCCCCAGCATTTT.

This chain links TRBV19 with TRBJ1-5, with D perhaps TRBD1 (6 bases). The V end lost 7 bases, the J end lost 6 bases, and 13 bases lay between the germline ends. The germline V gene encodes CDR1 LNHDA and CDR2 SQIVND (reference sequence). There are 13 residues in the CDR3. The CDR3 here is CASIGDTGQPQHF. Here the CDR3 DNA reads TGTGCCAGTATTGGGGACACAGGTCAGCCCCAGCATTTT. The full variable domain, rest sourced from reference TRBV19 and TRBJ1-5, is DGGITQSPKYLFRKEGQNVTLSCEQNLNHDAMYWYRQDPGQGLRLIYYSQIVNDFQKGDIAEGYSVSREKKESFPLTVTSAQKNPTAFYLCASIGDTGQPQHFGDGTRLSIL.